What follows describes a single T cell receptor (beta chain). This record comes from a study of blood T cell repertoires in COVID-19. Overall study: From the United States, Italy and Spain came samples of acute and convalescent COVID-19.

J lost 2 bases, V lost 4 bases, and 13 bases had no gene match. CDR3 length equals 18 residues. From germline, CDR1 is MRHNA and CDR2 SNTAGT. Measured with immunoSEQ multiplex PCR; TCRdb has only the in-frame clones, and not every one. The data show around 230,000 clones, 70% to 90% seen once. V gene TRBV6-4 combines with J gene TRBJ2-3; TRBD2 matches 9 bases. The clonotype originates from a woman between 65 and 79 years old with active or convalescent COVID-19. Input material: peripheral blood. The CDR3 here is CASSAPFAGGPPTDTQYF. The CDR3 DNA is TGTGCCAGCAGTGCCCCGTTTGCGGGAGGGCCCCCCACAGATACGCAGTATTTT.